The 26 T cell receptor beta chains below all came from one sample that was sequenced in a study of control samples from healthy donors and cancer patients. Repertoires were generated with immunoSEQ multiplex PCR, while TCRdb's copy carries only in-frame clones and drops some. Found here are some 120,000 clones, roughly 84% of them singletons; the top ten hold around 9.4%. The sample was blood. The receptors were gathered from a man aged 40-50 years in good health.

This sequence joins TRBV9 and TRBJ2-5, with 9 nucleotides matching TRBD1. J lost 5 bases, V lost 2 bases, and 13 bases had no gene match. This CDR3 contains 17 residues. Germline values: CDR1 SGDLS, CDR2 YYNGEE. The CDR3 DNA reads TGTGCCAGCAGCGTCCCACGGGACAGGGTAGGCGGCGAGACCCAGTACTTC. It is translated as CASSVPRDRVGGETQYF.

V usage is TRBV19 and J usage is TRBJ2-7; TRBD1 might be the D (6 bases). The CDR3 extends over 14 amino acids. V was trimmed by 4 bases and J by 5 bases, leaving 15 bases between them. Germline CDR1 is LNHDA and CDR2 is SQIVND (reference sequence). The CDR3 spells CASSTTGIVDEQYF. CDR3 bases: TGTGCCAGTAGTACCACAGGGATAGTTGACGAGCAGTACTTC.

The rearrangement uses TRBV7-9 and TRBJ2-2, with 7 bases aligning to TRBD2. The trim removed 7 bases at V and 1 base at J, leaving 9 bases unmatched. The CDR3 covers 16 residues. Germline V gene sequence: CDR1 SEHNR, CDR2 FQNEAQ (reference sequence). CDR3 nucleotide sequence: TGTGCCAGCACCAAGCGGGGAGAAGTGAACACCGGGGAGCTGTTTTTT. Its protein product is CASTKRGEVNTGELFF.

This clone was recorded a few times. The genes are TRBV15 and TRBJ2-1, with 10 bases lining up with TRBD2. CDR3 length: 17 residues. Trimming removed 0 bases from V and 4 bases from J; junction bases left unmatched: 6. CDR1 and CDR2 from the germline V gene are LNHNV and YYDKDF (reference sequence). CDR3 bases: TGTGCCACCAGCAGAGATGTGAGCGGGGGGGGTTACAATGAGCAGTTCTTC. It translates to CATSRDVSGGGYNEQFF.

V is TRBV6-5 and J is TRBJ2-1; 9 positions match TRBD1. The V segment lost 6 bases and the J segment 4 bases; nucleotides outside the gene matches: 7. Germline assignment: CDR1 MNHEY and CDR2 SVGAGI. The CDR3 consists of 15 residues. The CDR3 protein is CASRTAGTGYNEQFF. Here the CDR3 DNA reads TGTGCCAGCAGGACCGCCGGGACAGGGTACAATGAGCAGTTCTTC.

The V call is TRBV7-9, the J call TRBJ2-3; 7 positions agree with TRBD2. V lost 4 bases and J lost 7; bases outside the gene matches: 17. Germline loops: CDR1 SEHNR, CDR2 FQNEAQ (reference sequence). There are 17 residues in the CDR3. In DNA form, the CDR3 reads TGTGCCAGCAGCTCCCCCCCCCGCGGACTAGTAGTATATACGCAGTATTTT. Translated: CASSSPPRGLVVYTQYF.

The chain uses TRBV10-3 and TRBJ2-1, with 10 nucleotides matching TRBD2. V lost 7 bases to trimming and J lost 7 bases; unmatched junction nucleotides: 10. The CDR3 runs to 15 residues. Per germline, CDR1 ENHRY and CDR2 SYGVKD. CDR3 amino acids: CAIKAGAAGGNEQFF. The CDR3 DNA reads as TGTGCCATCAAAGCTGGAGCAGCGGGGGGGAATGAGCAGTTCTTC.

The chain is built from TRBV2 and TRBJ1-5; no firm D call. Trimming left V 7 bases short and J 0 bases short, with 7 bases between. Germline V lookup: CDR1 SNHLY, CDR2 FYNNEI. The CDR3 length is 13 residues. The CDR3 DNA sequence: TGTGCCAGCATCGAGAATAGCAATCAGCCCCAGCATTTT. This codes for CASIENSNQPQHF.

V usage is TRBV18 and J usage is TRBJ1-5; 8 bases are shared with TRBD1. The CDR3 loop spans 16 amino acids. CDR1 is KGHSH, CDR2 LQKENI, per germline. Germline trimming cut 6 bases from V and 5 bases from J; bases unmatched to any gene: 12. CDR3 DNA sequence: TGTGCCAGCTCCCCAAAAGGTCAGGGGGCAGATCAGCCCCAGCATTTT. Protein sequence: CASSPKGQGADQPQHF.

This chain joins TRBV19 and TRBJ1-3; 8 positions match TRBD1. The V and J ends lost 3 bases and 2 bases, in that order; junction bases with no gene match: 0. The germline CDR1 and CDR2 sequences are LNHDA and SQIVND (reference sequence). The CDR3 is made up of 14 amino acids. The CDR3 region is CASSMTGAGNTIYF. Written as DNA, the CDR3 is TGTGCCAGTAGTATGACAGGGGCTGGAAACACCATATATTTT. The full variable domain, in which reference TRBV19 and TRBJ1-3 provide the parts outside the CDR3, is DGGITQSPKYLFRKEGQNVTLSCEQNLNHDAMYWYRQDPGQGLRLIYYSQIVNDFQKGDIAEGYSVSREKKESFPLTVTSAQKNPTAFYLCASSMTGAGNTIYFGEGSWLTVV.

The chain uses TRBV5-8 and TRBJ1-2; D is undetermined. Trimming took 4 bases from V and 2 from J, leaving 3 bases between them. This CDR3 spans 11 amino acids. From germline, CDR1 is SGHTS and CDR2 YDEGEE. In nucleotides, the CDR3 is TGTGCCAGCAGCACCAACTATGGCTACACCTTC. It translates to CASSTNYGYTF.

CDR3 region: CASTRSGWAGETQYF. In DNA form, the CDR3 reads TGTGCCAGCACCCGCAGTGGGTGGGCAGGAGAGACCCAGTACTTC. This chain connects TRBV11-2 to TRBJ2-5; no reliable D call. Germline V gene data show CDR1 as SGHAT and CDR2 as FQNNGV. The CDR3 runs 15 residues. V lost 7 bases, J lost 4 bases, and 19 bases lay in between. Filled out from reference TRBV11-2 and TRBJ2-5, the complete variable domain reads EAGVAQSPRYKIIEKRQSVAFWCNPISGHATLYWYQQILGQGPKLLIQFQNNGVVDDSQLPKDRFSAERLKGVDSTLKIQPAKLEDSAVYLCASTRSGWAGETQYFGPGTRLLVL.

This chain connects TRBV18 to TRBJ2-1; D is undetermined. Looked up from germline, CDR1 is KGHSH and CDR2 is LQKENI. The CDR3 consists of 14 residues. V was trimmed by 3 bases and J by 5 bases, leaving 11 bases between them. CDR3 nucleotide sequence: TGTGCCAGCTCACCTGGTACTGGGGACAATGAGCAGTTCTTC. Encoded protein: CASSPGTGDNEQFF.

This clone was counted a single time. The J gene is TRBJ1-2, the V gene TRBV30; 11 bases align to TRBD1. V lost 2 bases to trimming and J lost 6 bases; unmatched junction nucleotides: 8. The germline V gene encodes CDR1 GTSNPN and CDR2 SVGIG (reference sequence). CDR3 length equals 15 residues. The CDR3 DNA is TGTGCCTGGAGTCCGGGGACAGGGGGTATGGATGGCTACACCTTC. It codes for CAWSPGTGGMDGYTF.

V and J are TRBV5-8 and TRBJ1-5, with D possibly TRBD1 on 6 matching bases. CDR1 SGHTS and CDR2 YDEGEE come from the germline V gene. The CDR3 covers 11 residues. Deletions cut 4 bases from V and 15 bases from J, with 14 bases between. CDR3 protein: CASSLDSFPHF. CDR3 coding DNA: TGTGCCAGCAGCCTGGACAGTTTTCCGCATTTT. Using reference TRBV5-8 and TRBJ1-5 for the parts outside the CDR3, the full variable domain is EAGVTQSPTHLIKTRGQQATLRCSPISGHTSVYWYQQALGLGLQFLLWYDEGEERNRGNFPPRFSGRQFPNYSSELNVNALELEDSALYLCASSLDSFPHFGDGTRLSIL.

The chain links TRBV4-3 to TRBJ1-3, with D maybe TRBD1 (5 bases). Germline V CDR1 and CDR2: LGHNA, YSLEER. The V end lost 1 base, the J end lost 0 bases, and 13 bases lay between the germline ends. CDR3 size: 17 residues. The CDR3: CASSQVGAGGSGNTIYF. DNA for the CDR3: TGCGCCAGCAGCCAAGTGGGAGCTGGGGGCTCTGGAAACACCATATATTTT.

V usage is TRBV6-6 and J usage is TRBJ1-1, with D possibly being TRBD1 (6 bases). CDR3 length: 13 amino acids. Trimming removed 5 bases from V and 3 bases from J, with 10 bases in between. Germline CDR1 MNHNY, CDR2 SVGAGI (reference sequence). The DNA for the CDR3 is TGTGCCAGCAGTCTCCAGGGGTACACTGAAGCTTTCTTT. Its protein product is CASSLQGYTEAFF.

For the CDR3, the DNA is TGTGCCAGTATGGGACAGATCTATGGCTACACCTTC. It translates to CASMGQIYGYTF. V usage is TRBV19 and J usage is TRBJ1-2; 7 bases line up with TRBD1. The CDR3 extends over 12 amino acids. Germline lookup yields CDR1 LNHDA and CDR2 SQIVND (reference sequence). The V gene end was trimmed by 7 bases and the J gene end by 4 bases; junction bases not matched to a gene: 3.

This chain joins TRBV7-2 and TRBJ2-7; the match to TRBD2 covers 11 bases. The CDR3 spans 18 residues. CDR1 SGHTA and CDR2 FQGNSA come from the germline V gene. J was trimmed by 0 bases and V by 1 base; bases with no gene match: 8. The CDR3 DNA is TGTGCCAGCAGCTTAGGAGCTAGCGGGGGGCCGACCTCCTACGAGCAGTACTTC. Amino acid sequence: CASSLGASGGPTSYEQYF.

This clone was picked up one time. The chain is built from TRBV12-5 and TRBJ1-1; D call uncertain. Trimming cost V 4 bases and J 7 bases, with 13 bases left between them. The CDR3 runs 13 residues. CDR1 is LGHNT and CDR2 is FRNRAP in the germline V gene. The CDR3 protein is CASGSYREDEAFF. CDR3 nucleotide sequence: TGTGCTAGTGGTTCGTATAGGGAAGATGAAGCTTTCTTT.

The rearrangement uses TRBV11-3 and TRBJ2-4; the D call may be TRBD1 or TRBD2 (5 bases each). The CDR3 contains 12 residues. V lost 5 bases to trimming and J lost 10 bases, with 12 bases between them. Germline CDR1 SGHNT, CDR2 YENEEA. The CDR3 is CASSPGPPIQYF. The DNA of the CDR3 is TGTGCCAGCAGCCCGGGACCGCCTATTCAGTACTTC.

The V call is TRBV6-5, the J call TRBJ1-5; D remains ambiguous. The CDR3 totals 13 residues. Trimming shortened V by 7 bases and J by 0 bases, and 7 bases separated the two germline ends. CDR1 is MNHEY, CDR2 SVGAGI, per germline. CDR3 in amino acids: CASTLNSNQPQHF. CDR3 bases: TGTGCCAGCACCCTGAATAGCAATCAGCCCCAGCATTTT.

CDR3 bases: TGTGCCAGCAGCTTTACAGGGGTGATCGCAGATACGCAGTATTTT. This codes for CASSFTGVIADTQYF. The chain links TRBV7-9 to TRBJ2-3, with 7 bases that match TRBD1. The CDR3 runs 15 residues. The trim removed 3 bases at V and 4 bases at J, leaving 7 bases unmatched. Germline V gene lookup returns CDR1 SEHNR and CDR2 FQNEAQ (reference sequence).

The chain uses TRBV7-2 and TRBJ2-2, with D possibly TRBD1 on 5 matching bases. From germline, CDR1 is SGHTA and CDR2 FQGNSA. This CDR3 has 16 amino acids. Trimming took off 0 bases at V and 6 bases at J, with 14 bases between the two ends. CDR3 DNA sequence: TGTGCCAGCAGCTTAGCTGGCAGGGCTTATGCCGGGGAGCTGTTTTTT. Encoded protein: CASSLAGRAYAGELFF.

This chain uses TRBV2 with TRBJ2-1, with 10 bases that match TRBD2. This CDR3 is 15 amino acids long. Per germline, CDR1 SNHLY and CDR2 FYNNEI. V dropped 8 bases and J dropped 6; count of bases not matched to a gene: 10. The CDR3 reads CASSLSGGTFNEQFF. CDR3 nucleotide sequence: TGTGCCAGCTCTCTTAGCGGGGGGACTTTCAATGAGCAGTTCTTC.

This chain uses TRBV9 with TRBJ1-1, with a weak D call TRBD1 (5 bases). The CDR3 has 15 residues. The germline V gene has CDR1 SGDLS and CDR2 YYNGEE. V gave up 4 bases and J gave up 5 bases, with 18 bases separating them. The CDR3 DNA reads TGTGCCAGCAGCCTAGGGGACGGGAAAGGTACTGAAGCTTTCTTT. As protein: CASSLGDGKGTEAFF.